A single sample is the source of the 28 T cell receptor beta chains below, sequenced in a study of spatial heterogeneity in lung cancer. Noted time point: blood at routine non-recurrence follow-up after resection. No cell sorting; template was whole RNA from tumor, lung tissue or PBMC. A single record per CDR3 protein comes from TCRdb applying MiXCR to the 5' RACE reads. Among about 120,000 distinct CDR3 sequences listed, 9.5% to 15% were seen once. The input for sequencing was PBMCs, taken at follow-up. The source is a male donor with early-stage non-small cell lung cancer.

This clonotype was detected only a few times. The chain uses TRBV20-1 and TRBJ2-1; 8 bases are a match to TRBD2. Germline V gives CDR1 DFQATT, CDR2 SNEGSKA (reference sequence). V dropped 0 bases and J dropped 3; count of bases not matched to a gene: 7. The CDR3 runs 16 residues. The DNA of the CDR3 is TGCAGTGCTAGAGAAGGACTAGCAGCTCTCTACAATGAGCAGTTCTTC. This codes for CSAREGLAALYNEQFF.

This chain joins TRBV7-2 and TRBJ1-1; the D is unclear. V was cut by 0 bases and J by 7 bases, with 12 bases left in between. CDR3 length equals 14 residues. Looked up from germline, CDR1 is SGHTA and CDR2 is FQGNSA. CDR3 in amino acids: CASSLARESVEAFF. The DNA for the CDR3 is TGTGCCAGCAGCTTAGCGAGGGAATCGGTTGAAGCTTTCTTT.

This clonotype was recorded at least ten times. The genes are TRBV29-1 and TRBJ2-7; possibly TRBD1 for D (6 bases). The CDR3 loop spans 16 amino acids. Per the germline V gene, CDR1 is SQVTM and CDR2 is ANQGSEA. Deletions cut 3 bases from V and 5 bases from J, with 23 bases between. CDR3 DNA sequence: TGCAGCGTTGAGGTTCTCAGGGACACCATCATCCACGAGCAGTACTTC. Encoded protein: CSVEVLRDTIIHEQYF.

The chain joins TRBV10-2 to TRBJ1-4; a weak D match, TRBD1 (6 bases). V was shortened by 5 bases and J by 2 bases, with 9 bases between the two germline ends. Germline V gene lookup returns CDR1 WSHSY and CDR2 SAAADI. CDR3 length: 14 amino acids. CDR3 coding DNA: TGCGCCAGCAGTAACAGGGCCACTAATGAAAAACTGTTTTTT. It codes for CASSNRATNEKLFF.

The chain employs TRBV6-5 and TRBJ1-1; no clear D gene. Trimming cost V 7 bases and J 9 bases, with 15 bases left between them. The CDR3 consists of 12 residues. CDR1 and CDR2 (germline): MNHEY, SVGAGI. CDR3 sequence reads: CASTSPSRKAFF. DNA of the CDR3: TGTGCCAGCACCTCTCCGTCCCGTAAAGCTTTCTTT.

This clonotype was observed at least ten times. The rearrangement uses TRBV5-4 and TRBJ1-2; the D gene is possibly TRBD1 (5 bases). V lost 6 bases and J lost 7, with 25 bases in between. CDR1 and CDR2 from the germline V gene are SGHNT and YYREEE (reference sequence). CDR3 length: 16 residues. The CDR3: CASTPGGGADSLGYTF. The CDR3 DNA reads TGTGCCAGCACCCCGGGGGGAGGTGCGGATTCGCTTGGCTACACCTTC.

This clonotype was recorded many times. The V call is TRBV12-3 or TRBV12-4, the J call TRBJ1-3; D remains unclear. V gave up 7 bases and J gave up 1 base, with 17 bases separating them. The CDR3 is 16 residues long. CDR3 nucleotide sequence: TGTGCCAGCACCCGGGGTCCCGGTCCATCTGGAAACACCATATATTTT. Its protein is CASTRGPGPSGNTIYF.

This clonotype was seen a few times. The chain recombines TRBV18 with TRBJ1-6, with 8 bases identical to TRBD1. CDR3 length: 17 amino acids. V shed 6 bases, J shed 5 bases, and the junction held 12 bases outside the gene matches. The germline V gene has CDR1 KGHSH and CDR2 LQKENI. The CDR3: CASSPRDRRTDNSPLHF. CDR3 bases: TGTGCCAGCTCTCCCCGGGACAGGCGAACCGATAATTCACCCCTCCACTTT.

This clonotype has at least ten counts. This rearrangement joins TRBV12-3 or TRBV12-4 to TRBJ1-1; no clear D gene. Trimming removed 0 bases at V and 5 bases at J, with 13 bases between. The CDR3 spans 15 residues. CDR3 residues: CASSLAGGGRTEAFF. As DNA, the CDR3 is TGTGCCAGCAGTTTAGCGGGAGGAGGAAGGACTGAAGCTTTCTTT.

This clonotype was counted only a few times. The chain uses TRBV5-6 and TRBJ1-2; no firm D call. This CDR3 region has 14 residues. Deletions cut 0 bases from V and 4 bases from J, with 10 bases between. CDR1 and CDR2 from the germline V gene are SGHDT and YYEEEE. CDR3 loop: CASSLVGGTYGYTF. CDR3 nucleotides: TGTGCCAGCAGCTTGGTGGGCGGAACCTATGGCTACACCTTC.

This clonotype was counted a few times. CDR3 loop: CASSQDKDRSSYTF. The CDR3 DNA reads TGCGCCAGCAGCCAAGATAAGGATAGAAGCAGCTACACCTTC. The chain recombines TRBV4-1 with TRBJ1-2; no clear D gene. Germline-derived CDR1 and CDR2 are MGHRA and YSYEKL. The CDR3 length is 14 residues. The V gene lost 0 bases and the J gene lost 9 bases, with 14 bases spanning the gap.

This clonotype has only a few counts. This sequence joins TRBV11-2 and TRBJ2-5, with a possible D match to TRBD2 (6 bases). The V end lost 1 base, the J end lost 4 bases, and 13 bases lay between the germline ends. The germline V gene encodes CDR1 SGHAT and CDR2 FQNNGV. The CDR3 spans 15 residues. The DNA for the CDR3 is TGTGCCAGCAGCTTAGTCGGGGAACTAGCAGAGACCCAGTACTTC. The encoded protein is CASSLVGELAETQYF.

V gene TRBV5-4 combines with J gene TRBJ1-2; a possible D gene is TRBD1 (6 bases). V was cut by 4 bases and J by 4 bases, with 8 bases left in between. The length of the CDR3 is 12 residues. Germline lookup yields CDR1 SGHNT and CDR2 YYREEE (reference sequence). The DNA for the CDR3 is TGTGCCAGCAGCGGACAGACCTATGGCTACACCTTC. Translating it yields CASSGQTYGYTF.

There are a few counts of this clonotype. V is TRBV4-2 and J is TRBJ1-4; weak D call: TRBD1 (5 bases). Trimming pared 3 bases from V and 8 bases from J, leaving 13 bases between. The CDR3 totals 14 residues. Germline CDR1 is LGHNA and CDR2 is YNFKEQ. This CDR3 reads CASSHGGTQEKLFF. CDR3 DNA sequence: TGTGCCAGCAGCCATGGGGGGACCCAAGAAAAACTGTTTTTT.

This clonotype was observed at least ten times. V is TRBV7-9 and J is TRBJ1-5, with D uncertain. V was trimmed by 2 bases and J by 7 bases, leaving 6 bases between them. In germline, CDR1 is SEHNR, CDR2 FQNEAQ (reference sequence). The length of the CDR3 is 12 residues. CDR3 sequence (DNA): TGTGCCAGCAGCTTATTGGAGCAGCCCCAGCATTTT. Translation: CASSLLEQPQHF.

The chain links TRBV28 to TRBJ2-3; TRBD2 matches at 15 bases. This CDR3 is 16 amino acids long. The V gene's germline CDR1 is MDHEN and CDR2 SYDVKM. With 10 bases clipped from V and 0 bases from J, the junction kept 5 bases outside the gene matches. CDR3 region: CATLGLAGGSTDTQYF. DNA of the CDR3: TGTGCCACCCTGGGACTAGCGGGGGGAAGCACAGATACGCAGTATTTT.

This clonotype was observed a handful of times. The chain uses TRBV6-5 and TRBJ1-6; weak D call: TRBD1 (6 bases). The CDR3 spans 14 residues. V was cut by 6 bases and J by 7 bases, with 13 bases left in between. Germline V CDR1 and CDR2: MNHEY, SVGAGI. The CDR3 sequence: CASSLSGANSPLHF. The CDR3 DNA reads as TGTGCCAGCAGCTTGTCGGGGGCGAATTCACCCCTCCACTTT.

Many counts were recorded for this clonotype. The chain has TRBV20-1 and TRBJ1-2; D might be TRBD1 (6 bases). V was trimmed by 6 bases and J by 2 bases, leaving 10 bases between them. This CDR3 is 12 amino acids long. Per germline, CDR1 DFQATT and CDR2 SNEGSKA (reference sequence). CDR3 DNA sequence: TGCAGTGCCTCTACAGGGAACTATGGCTACACCTTC. Its translation is CSASTGNYGYTF.

This clonotype was seen ten or more times. The chain combines TRBV5-1 with TRBJ1-2; the match to TRBD1 covers 12 bases. There are 15 residues in the CDR3. Germline V CDR1 and CDR2: SGHRS, YFSETQ. Trimming at V came to 0 bases and at J to 7 bases, leaving 4 bases not matched to a gene. Written as DNA, the CDR3 is TGCGCCAGCAGCTTGGACGGGACAGGGGGCACTGGCTACACCTTC. Translated, it gives CASSLDGTGGTGYTF.

In its sample, this clonotype was seen a few times. This chain connects TRBV4-3 to TRBJ2-7, with TRBD1 as a possible D gene (6 bases). The ends were cut back, 0 bases at V and 7 bases at J, with 7 bases in the middle. This CDR3 region has 12 residues. The germline gives CDR1 LGHNA, CDR2 YSLEER. Here the CDR3 reads CASSQDRGEQYF. The DNA of the CDR3 is TGCGCCAGCAGCCAAGATAGGGGGGAGCAGTACTTC.

This clonotype was recorded once. Germline and junction disagree at one end, which may indicate a read error. This chain connects TRBV7-6 to TRBJ2-2; D may be TRBD1 (5 bases). This CDR3 is 15 amino acids long. Germline-derived CDR1 and CDR2 are SGHVS and FNYEAQ. CDR3 DNA sequence: TGTGTCAGCAGCCAAGGGGCGGAGAACACCGGGGAGCTGTTTTTT. This encodes CVSSQGAENTGELFF.

This clonotype was seen a handful of times. J is TRBJ1-6 and V is TRBV7-9, with 11 bases fitting TRBD1. CDR3 length: 15 residues. V trimming: 5 bases; J trimming: 8 bases; junction bases outside the gene matches: 5. Germline loops: CDR1 SEHNR, CDR2 FQNEAQ (reference sequence). The CDR3 loop reads CASSHGQGAYSPLHF. The CDR3 DNA is TGTGCCAGCAGCCATGGACAGGGGGCTTATTCACCCCTCCACTTT.

This chain links TRBV3-1 with TRBJ2-7; a possible D gene is TRBD1 (6 bases). V lost 2 bases, J lost 7 bases, and 9 bases lay in between. Germline CDR1 reads LGHDT; CDR2 reads YNNKEL (reference sequence). The CDR3 sequence is 12 residues long. Written as DNA, the CDR3 is TGTGCCAGCAGCCAACCCGGGACAGAGCAGTACTTC. Translation: CASSQPGTEQYF.

This clonotype was seen just once. V gene TRBV7-2 combines with J gene TRBJ2-3, with TRBD2 as a possible D gene (6 bases). In germline, CDR1 is SGHTA, CDR2 FQGNSA. The CDR3 loop spans 14 amino acids. Trimming shortened V by 2 bases and J by 5 bases, and 11 bases separated the two germline ends. The CDR3 region is CASSLLRGGDTQYF. The CDR3 DNA reads TGTGCCAGCAGCTTACTGCGGGGTGGAGATACGCAGTATTTT.

The chain links TRBV24-1 to TRBJ2-1; maybe TRBD1 (8 bases). Germline-derived CDR1 and CDR2 are KGHDR and SFDVKD. This CDR3 region has 16 residues. Trimming removed 3 bases at V and 4 bases at J, with 15 bases between. The CDR3: CATSDHGQGLYNEQFF. CDR3 nucleotides: TGTGCCACCAGTGATCATGGACAGGGACTATACAATGAGCAGTTCTTC.

This clonotype has at least ten counts. The chain employs TRBV5-1 and TRBJ2-1; 9 nucleotides agree with TRBD1. The CDR3 is 11 residues long. V lost 7 bases, J lost 16 bases, and 9 bases stayed unmatched. The germline CDR1 and CDR2 sequences are SGHRS and YFSETQ. DNA of the CDR3: TGCGCCAGCTTTAAGACAGGGGGTTATTTCTTC. Its translation is CASFKTGGYFF.

The CDR3 DNA reads as TGTGCCAGCAGTTCTTCCGGACTAGTAAGCTTCAATGAGCAGTTCTTC. Its protein is CASSSSGLVSFNEQFF. V gene TRBV6-5 combines with J gene TRBJ2-1; 7 bases line up with TRBD2. Trimming at V came to 4 bases and at J to 6 bases, leaving 12 bases not matched to a gene. This CDR3 has 16 amino acids. Germline V gene sequence: CDR1 MNHEY, CDR2 SVGAGI.

This clonotype occurred a few times. The chain couples TRBV28 to TRBJ2-7; D gene ambiguous. Trimming removed 4 bases from V and 4 bases from J, with 8 bases in between. The CDR3 is 12 amino acids. Germline values: CDR1 MDHEN, CDR2 SYDVKM. The CDR3 sequence is CASSSQIYEQYF. The CDR3 bases are TGTGCCAGCAGTTCCCAAATATACGAGCAGTACTTC. Full variable domain (remainder filled in from reference TRBV28 and TRBJ2-7): DVKVTQSSRYLVKRTGEKVFLECVQDMDHENMFWYRQDPGLGLRLIYFSYDVKMKEKGDIPEGYSVSREKKERFSLILESASTNQTSMYLCASSSQIYEQYFGPGTRLTVT.